This is a list of T cell receptor beta chains from one sample in a study of control samples from healthy donors and cancer patients. The method was immunoSEQ multiplex PCR; TCRdb's version includes in-frame clones alone and lacks a portion of them. This sample has under 200,000 clones, with about 94% found just once. Source material: blood. These receptors were obtained from a woman between 35 and 50 years old in good health. Each CDR3 is given with its conserved first and last residue. D genes are given only for firm matches. A clone size is listed for some rows: how often the clone was seen (once, few, many), or a class if it is expanded.

TRBJ1-5 TRBD1 TRBV7-8 once TGTGCCAGCAGCTTAGGGGGGACAGTGGGCCTTCAGCCCCAGCATTTT CASSLGGTVGLQPQHF
TRBJ1-2 NA TRBV9 NA TGTGCCAGCAGCGTAGACCCCGAGCGGGAGAGTGGCTACACCTTC CASSVDPERESGYTF
TRBJ1-1 NA TRBV18 NA TGTGCCAGCTCACCAGGGGGCGCGGAGACTGAAGCTTTCTTT CASSPGGAETEAFF
TRBJ1-5 NA TRBV2 NA TGTGCCAGCAGTCAAGGACAGTACTGGAATCAGCCCCAGCATTTT CASSQGQYWNQPQHF
TRBJ2-1 TRBD2 TRBV28 NA TGTGCCAGCAGTTCGTATCTAGCGGGAGGGCCCCACAATGAGCAGTTCTTC CASSSYLAGGPHNEQFF
TRBJ2-1 NA TRBV4-3 NA TGCGCCAGCAGCCAAACGGACTCCCTGTCCTACAATGAGCAGTTCTTC CASSQTDSLSYNEQFF
TRBJ1-2 TRBD1 TRBV7-2 NA TGTGCCAGCAGCTCAAGAAGGGACAGTCTATATGGCTACACCTTC CASSSRRDSLYGYTF
TRBJ2-7 NA TRBV6-6 NA TGTGCCAGCAGTTACGAGGCCGGGACATCCGGCTACGAGCAGTACTTC CASSYEAGTSGYEQYF
TRBJ2-4 NA TRBV7-9 NA TGTGCCAGCAGCTTACTAGGTTTGAGGGCCAAAAACATTCAGTACTTC CASSLLGLRAKNIQYF
TRBJ1-6 NA TRBV14 NA TGTGCCAGCAGCCAACAGGGTGGTAATTCACCCCTCCACTTT CASSQQGGNSPLHF
TRBJ1-4 NA TRBV6-2/TRBV6-3 NA TGTGCCAGCAGTTACCGGAACCGGGACGGGAATGAAAAACTGTTTTTT CASSYRNRDGNEKLFF
TRBJ1-1 NA TRBV12-3/TRBV12-4 NA TGTGCCAGCTCCAAGGGTGCAGGCACTGAAGCTTTCTTT CASSKGAGTEAFF
TRBJ2-2 TRBD1 TRBV4-3 NA TGCGCCAGCAGCCAAGATAGAACGACAGGGATTTACACCGGGGAGCTGTTTTTT CASSQDRTTGIYTGELFF
TRBJ2-7 TRBD1 TRBV2 NA TGTGCCAGCTGGCGCGACAGGGGGCCCTACGAGCAGTACTTC CASWRDRGPYEQYF
TRBJ2-6 TRBD1 TRBV2 NA TGTGCCAGCAGCGAACAGGGGGTGGTCTCTGGGGCCAACGTCCTGACTTTC CASSEQGVVSGANVLTF
TRBJ1-1 NA TRBV5-5 NA TGTGCCAGCAGCTTGGGTATGAACACTGAAGCTTTCTTT CASSLGMNTEAFF
TRBJ2-7 NA TRBV19 once TGTGCCAGTAGTAGAGGTTATCGTGGCGAGCAGTACTTC CASSRGYRGEQYF
TRBJ2-7 NA TRBV6-2/TRBV6-3 NA TGTGCCAGCAGTTACCATGACAGGAGTAACGAGCAGTACTTC CASSYHDRSNEQYF
TRBJ2-5 TRBD2 TRBV6-5 NA TGTGCCAGCAGGTTAGCGGGGGCCTTCCAAGAGACCCAGTACTTC CASRLAGAFQETQYF